The 3 T cell receptor beta chains reported below all come from one sample, sequenced in a study of a mutant IDH1 vaccine in newly diagnosed glioma. Only in-frame clones appear in the TCRdb table, and some are missing; sequencing was by immunoSEQ multiplex PCR. The data contain approximately 47,000 clones, approximately 90% of them singletons. No antigen is known for these receptors. Documented time point: week 35, safety follow-up. Doses comprised 300 ug of mutant IDH1 20-mer peptide each, plus topical imiquimod. This material consisted of PBMCs, taken from a glioma patient whose treatment included an IDH1 peptide vaccine. These receptors were obtained from a woman aged 35 to 49 with glioma.

CDR3 sequence: CASSLELSLQETQYF. In nucleotides, the CDR3 is TGCGCCAGCAGCTTGGAGCTCAGCCTCCAAGAGACCCAGTACTTC. The genes are TRBV5-1 and TRBJ2-5; D is uncertain. This CDR3 has 15 amino acids. Germline V gene lookup returns CDR1 SGHRS and CDR2 YFSETQ. V was cut by 0 bases and J by 1 base, with 10 bases left in between.

The chain couples TRBV28 to TRBJ1-1; D unclear. The V end was cut by 1 base, the J end by 1 base, with 7 bases between. The CDR3 runs to 14 residues. The germline CDR1 and CDR2 sequences are MDHEN and SYDVKM. The CDR3 loop reads CASSLYQRNTEAFF. The CDR3 nucleotides are TGTGCCAGCAGTTTATACCAAAGGAACACTGAAGCTTTCTTT.

The chain combines TRBV5-1 with TRBJ1-2, with 8 positions matching TRBD1. J gave up 4 bases and V 1 base, and 3 bases lay outside the gene matches. Per the germline V gene, CDR1 is SGHRS and CDR2 is YFSETQ. The CDR3 sequence is 14 residues long. The CDR3 nucleotides read TGCGCCAGCAGCTTGACTACAGGGGGCTATGGCTACACCTTC. Translated, it gives CASSLTTGGYGYTF.